These 15 T cell receptor beta chains originate from one sample sequenced in a study of cytomegalovirus exposure and HLA in healthy donors. Amplification used 60 Vbeta primers and 13 Jbeta primers. Profiled with immunoSEQ multiplex PCR; TCRdb holds only in-frame clones, not every one. The sample yields 250,000 to 350,000 clones, about nine tenths seen once. The sequencing sample was made of PBMCs. The receptors were sampled from a middle-aged man in good health and CMV-seropositive.

This clone turned up a few times. V gene TRBV19 combines with J gene TRBJ2-6; unclear D gene. V was cut by 8 bases and J by 0 bases, with 8 bases left in between. CDR3 length: 14 residues. CDR1 is LNHDA, CDR2 SQIVND, per germline (reference sequence). The CDR3 region is CASADFSGANVLTF. The CDR3 bases are TGTGCCAGTGCCGACTTCTCTGGGGCCAACGTCCTGACTTTC.

The chain joins TRBV18 to TRBJ2-5, with D possibly TRBD2 on 5 matching bases. This CDR3 region has 13 residues. The germline V gene encodes CDR1 KGHSH and CDR2 LQKENI. Trimming took off 3 bases at V and 3 bases at J, with 8 bases between the two ends. CDR3 in DNA: TGTGCCAGCTCACCTCTACTAGAAGAGACCCAGTACTTC. It codes for CASSPLLEETQYF.

The chain links TRBV6-5 to TRBJ2-5, with a tentative D call TRBD2 (7 bases). V lost 2 bases, J lost 1 base, and 14 bases lay in between. Germline values: CDR1 MNHEY, CDR2 SVGAGI. The CDR3 runs to 16 residues. This chain's CDR3 is CASSYPRGGGQETQYF. DNA for the CDR3: TGTGCCAGCAGTTACCCGCGAGGGGGGGGCCAAGAGACCCAGTACTTC.

The chain combines TRBV18 with TRBJ2-7, with D perhaps TRBD2 (5 bases). The CDR3 extends over 14 amino acids. Germline V gene sequence: CDR1 KGHSH, CDR2 LQKENI. Trimming removed 6 bases at V and 3 bases at J, with 15 bases between. CDR3 coding DNA: TGTGCCAGCTCCACCTCTTCCGGAGGCTACGAGCAGTACTTC. Translating gives CASSTSSGGYEQYF. The full variable domain, its missing parts supplied by reference TRBV18 and TRBJ2-7, is NAGVMQNPRHLVRRRGQEARLRCSPMKGHSHVYWYRQLPEEGLKFMVYLQKENIIDESGMPKERFSAEFPKEGPSILRIQQVVRGDSAAYFCASSTSSGGYEQYFGPGTRLTVT.

This sequence joins TRBV19 and TRBJ2-7, with D tentatively TRBD1 (5 bases). Looked up from germline, CDR1 is LNHDA and CDR2 is SQIVND (reference sequence). This CDR3 is 15 amino acids long. Trimming removed 1 base at V and 0 bases at J, with 10 bases between. The chain's CDR3 is CASSIGTLASYEQYF. Written as DNA, the CDR3 is TGTGCCAGTAGTATAGGGACACTGGCCTCCTACGAGCAGTACTTC. The complete variable domain, with remaining parts taken from reference TRBV19 and TRBJ2-7, reads DGGITQSPKYLFRKEGQNVTLSCEQNLNHDAMYWYRQDPGQGLRLIYYSQIVNDFQKGDIAEGYSVSREKKESFPLTVTSAQKNPTAFYLCASSIGTLASYEQYFGPGTRLTVT.

This chain links TRBV10-2 with TRBJ2-3, with 8 bases aligning to TRBD2. Germline values: CDR1 WSHSY, CDR2 SAAADI. This CDR3 has 15 amino acids. V was clipped by 4 bases and J by 4 bases; unmatched bases: 7. In nucleotides, the CDR3 is TGCGCCAGCAGTGCGTTTCGGGAGGGCCCAGATACGCAGTATTTT. Its translation is CASSAFREGPDTQYF.

This sequence joins TRBV11-2 and TRBJ1-4; no clear D. Germline V gene sequence: CDR1 SGHAT, CDR2 FQNNGV. Trimming took off 4 bases at V and 7 bases at J, with 22 bases between the two ends. This CDR3 comprises 17 residues. As DNA, the CDR3 is TGTGCCAGCAGCTCAACTTCCCCCACAGCCCTGGGTGAAAAACTGTTTTTT. Protein sequence: CASSSTSPTALGEKLFF.

This clone was counted between two and nine times. This chain joins TRBV7-9 and TRBJ2-7; 10 nucleotides match TRBD2. The CDR3 loop spans 17 amino acids. Germline values: CDR1 SEHNR, CDR2 FQNEAQ (reference sequence). Trimming removed 4 bases from V and 0 bases from J; junction bases left unmatched: 9. The CDR3 region is CASSSWTSGRNSYEQYF. DNA for the CDR3: TGTGCCAGCAGCTCGTGGACTAGCGGTCGAAACTCCTACGAGCAGTACTTC.

The chain combines TRBV28 with TRBJ1-5; D is possibly TRBD1 (5 bases). Germline V CDR1 and CDR2: MDHEN, SYDVKM. V was clipped by 8 bases and J by 3 bases, with 17 bases between them. This CDR3 comprises 15 residues. The CDR3 loop reads CASRLGRVDNQPQHF. The CDR3 region has the DNA TGTGCCAGCCGGCTGGGCAGGGTGGACAATCAGCCCCAGCATTTT.

V gene TRBV30 combines with J gene TRBJ2-5; 14 bases line up with TRBD2. The junction had 8 bases not matched to a gene; V was cut back by 6 bases and J by 2 bases. Germline V gene sequence: CDR1 GTSNPN, CDR2 SVGIG (reference sequence). The CDR3 runs 16 residues. CDR3 DNA sequence: TGTGCCTGCGGGACTAGCGGGAGCAAAGGACAAGAGACCCAGTACTTC. Its translation is CACGTSGSKGQETQYF.

The chain couples TRBV30 to TRBJ1-2; D gene unclear. The CDR3 sequence is 12 residues long. Trimming stripped 0 bases from V and 4 bases from J, with 6 bases between. Germline lookup yields CDR1 GTSNPN and CDR2 SVGIG (reference sequence). CDR3 sequence reads: CAWSVAGYGYTF. CDR3 nucleotides: TGTGCCTGGAGTGTGGCAGGCTATGGCTACACCTTC.

This clone was detected only a few times. CDR3 residues: CASSYGLAGYNEQFF. In DNA, the CDR3 is TGTGCCAGCAGTTACGGTCTAGCGGGATACAATGAGCAGTTCTTC. The genes are TRBV27 and TRBJ2-1; 9 bases are shared with TRBD2. The junction had 5 bases not matched to a gene; V was cut back by 4 bases and J by 4 bases. The germline gives CDR1 MNHEY, CDR2 SMNVEV (reference sequence). This CDR3 comprises 15 residues.

The chain uses TRBV4-3 and TRBJ2-1; possibly TRBD2 for D (6 bases). CDR1 and CDR2 from the germline V gene are LGHNA and YSLEER. This CDR3 has 13 residues. V shed 0 bases and J shed 7 bases, with 7 bases lying between them. The CDR3 nucleotides are TGCGCCAGCAGCCAAGAGGAGGGAAATGAGCAGTTCTTC. Protein sequence: CASSQEEGNEQFF.

The chain has TRBV4-1 and TRBJ1-2, with D possibly TRBD1 on 5 matching bases. V was clipped by 0 bases and J by 2 bases, with 13 bases between them. Germline V lookup: CDR1 MGHRA, CDR2 YSYEKL. The CDR3 has 16 residues. In DNA, the CDR3 is TGCGCCAGCAGCCAAGACCCTATCAGGGCCAACTATGGCTACACCTTC. Protein product: CASSQDPIRANYGYTF.

This sequence joins TRBV30 and TRBJ1-1, with 7 bases aligning to TRBD1. With V trimmed by 8 bases and J by 0 bases, 3 bases remained unmatched. This CDR3 has 12 residues. Germline CDR1 and CDR2: GTSNPN and SVGIG (reference sequence). Here the CDR3 reads CAGDRLNTEAFF. The CDR3 DNA reads TGTGCCGGGGACAGACTGAACACTGAAGCTTTCTTT. The full variable domain, in which reference TRBV30 and TRBJ1-1 provide the parts outside the CDR3, is SQTIHQWPATLVQPVGSPLSLECTVEGTSNPNLYWYRQAAGRGLQLLFYSVGIGQISSEVPQNLSASRPQDRQFILSSKKLLLSDSGFYLCAGDRLNTEAFFGQGTRLTVV.